A single sample is the source of the 21 T cell receptor beta chains below, sequenced in a study of shared clonotypes between healthy human individuals. Generated by immunoSEQ multiplex PCR, the TCRdb table keeps only in-frame clones and is missing some. The data hold fewer than 3 million clones, with 80% to 95% observed a single time. Sequenced material: naive CD4+ T cells from PBMCs. Subset given: CD45RA+ positively selected. The receptors here all came from a man between 18 and 29 years old in good health. Some clones in this sample may be carry-over from other donors' samples.

This clone came up once. The rearrangement links TRBV27 to TRBJ2-5; 8 bases line up with TRBD2. The CDR3 covers 14 residues. Germline assignment: CDR1 MNHEY and CDR2 SMNVEV (reference sequence). J gave up 4 bases and V 5 bases, and 6 bases lay outside the gene matches. In DNA form, the CDR3 reads TGTGCCAGCAGTCCTCAACGGGGGGGAGAGACCCAGTACTTC. Translated: CASSPQRGGETQYF.

The J gene is TRBJ2-5, the V gene TRBV5-4; D ambiguous. In germline, CDR1 is SGHNT, CDR2 YYREEE (reference sequence). The CDR3 sequence is 14 residues long. Trimming took off 4 bases at V and 0 bases at J, with 10 bases between the two ends. DNA of the CDR3: TGTGCCAGCAGCACGGGTCTTGACCAAGAGACCCAGTACTTC. Translated: CASSTGLDQETQYF.

The chain carries TRBV21-1 and TRBJ2-3. TRBV21-1 is labeled a pseudogene. The CDR3 is 15 amino acids. CDR3 in DNA: TGTGCCAGCAGCAATAGGGCCCCCGAGGCAGATACGCAGTATTTT. This sequence encodes CASSNRAPEADTQYF.

J is TRBJ1-5 and V is TRBV6-1; D remains unclear. Germline loops: CDR1 MNHNS, CDR2 SASEGT. Trimming pared 2 bases from V and 1 base from J, leaving 9 bases between. The CDR3 covers 15 residues. CDR3: CASSERQGSNQPQHF. The CDR3 nucleotides read TGTGCCAGCAGTGAAAGGCAAGGCAGCAATCAGCCCCAGCATTTT.

The chain uses TRBV28 and TRBJ2-7; 15 bases line up with TRBD2. V was pared by 4 bases and J by 7 bases, with 5 bases of the junction left unmatched. CDR1 and CDR2 from the germline V gene are MDHEN and SYDVKM. The CDR3 length is 15 residues. CDR3: CASSSTGTSGGEQYF. The CDR3 region has the DNA TGTGCCAGCAGTTCTACCGGGACTAGCGGGGGGGAGCAGTACTTC.

The chain employs TRBV5-6 and TRBJ2-4, with D hard to call. The germline CDR1 and CDR2 sequences are SGHDT and YYEEEE. V lost 4 bases and J lost 9, with 17 bases in between. The CDR3 contains 14 residues. The CDR3 sequence is CASSPPNPQTIQYF. The CDR3 nucleotides are TGTGCCAGCAGCCCACCGAACCCACAGACCATTCAGTACTTC.

This chain links TRBV5-6 with TRBJ1-1; D uncertain. Germline loops: CDR1 SGHDT, CDR2 YYEEEE. V lost 3 bases and J 6 bases, leaving 12 bases between the germline ends. This CDR3 comprises 13 residues. This CDR3 is CASSYRPVAEAFF. The CDR3 DNA is TGTGCCAGCAGCTACCGACCCGTAGCTGAAGCTTTCTTT. The full variable domain, rest sourced from reference TRBV5-6 and TRBJ1-1, is DAGVTQSPTHLIKTRGQQVTLRCSPKSGHDTVSWYQQALGQGPQFIFQYYEEEERQRGNFPDRFSGHQFPNYSSELNVNALLLGDSALYLCASSYRPVAEAFFGQGTRLTVV.

This clone has only one observation. The chain recombines TRBV18 with TRBJ2-7, with D perhaps matching TRBD2 (5 bases). Germline-derived CDR1 and CDR2 are KGHSH and LQKENI. The CDR3 length is 14 residues. The V and J ends lost 3 bases and 1 base respectively, with 10 bases between them. CDR3 sequence (DNA): TGTGCCAGCTCACCGGACTGGGGTTCCTACGAGCAGTACTTC. Residues: CASSPDWGSYEQYF.

This rearrangement joins TRBV6-5 to TRBJ1-1; 9 bases map to TRBD1. Trimming at V came to 7 bases and at J to 6 bases, leaving 9 bases not matched to a gene. The CDR3 length is 14 residues. CDR1 and CDR2 from the germline V gene are MNHEY and SVGAGI. This CDR3 reads CASTETGGDAEAFF. The CDR3 DNA is TGTGCCAGCACCGAGACAGGGGGGGACGCTGAAGCTTTCTTT.

This clone turned up a few times. This same CDR3 is encoded by further DNA sequences in the sample. The V gene is TRBV5-1, the J gene TRBJ2-7; 7 bases map to TRBD1. Germline CDR1 and CDR2: SGHRS and YFSETQ. The CDR3 length is 14 residues. V lost 0 bases and J lost 2; bases outside the gene matches: 2. The CDR3 spells CASSLGQGAYEQYF. The CDR3 coding sequence is TGCGCCAGCAGCTTGGGGCAGGGGGCCTACGAGCAGTACTTC.

The chain couples TRBV6-5 to TRBJ1-1, with 10 bases lining up with TRBD1. This CDR3 is 14 amino acids long. CDR1 and CDR2 from the germline V gene are MNHEY and SVGAGI. V was clipped by 6 bases and J by 11 bases; unmatched bases: 12. The CDR3 reads CASSLPYDRGRAFF. The CDR3 DNA reads TGTGCCAGCAGCCTACCCTATGACAGGGGGCGTGCTTTCTTT.

V gene TRBV6-4 combines with J gene TRBJ2-2, with a tentative D call TRBD2 (6 bases). CDR1 MRHNA and CDR2 SNTAGT come from the germline V gene. The CDR3 totals 17 residues. V lost 4 bases, J lost 5 bases, and 20 bases lay in between. CDR3 nucleotide sequence: TGTGCCAGCAGTGTCGGGCAGCGGGCCGGAGGGACCGGGGAGCTGTTTTTT. The encoded protein is CASSVGQRAGGTGELFF.

V and J are TRBV5-1 and TRBJ2-1; 14 nucleotides align to TRBD2. This CDR3 has 14 residues. Germline V lookup: CDR1 SGHRS, CDR2 YFSETQ. The junction had 5 bases not matched to a gene; V was cut back by 7 bases and J by 8 bases. CDR3 DNA sequence: TGCGCCAGCGCCGGGACTAGCGGGAGTTATGAGCAGTTCTTC. This codes for CASAGTSGSYEQFF.

The gene calls are TRBV5-1 and TRBJ1-5; 7 positions agree with TRBD1. Trimming at V came to 1 base and at J to 6 bases, leaving 10 bases not matched to a gene. CDR3 length: 16 amino acids. Looked up from germline, CDR1 is SGHRS and CDR2 is YFSETQ. The CDR3 loop reads CASSLMGDRVGQPQHF. DNA for the CDR3: TGCGCCAGCAGCTTGATGGGAGACAGGGTTGGTCAGCCCCAGCATTTT. Supplemented by reference TRBV5-1 and TRBJ1-5, the full variable domain reads KAGVTQTPRYLIKTRGQQVTLSCSPISGHRSVSWYQQTPGQGLQFLFEYFSETQRNKGNFPGRFSGRQFSNSRSEMNVSTLELGDSALYLCASSLMGDRVGQPQHFGDGTRLSIL.

J is TRBJ2-3 and V is TRBV5-1, with D unclear. Deletions cut 4 bases from V and 4 bases from J, with 13 bases between. This CDR3 has 14 residues. From germline, CDR1 is SGHRS and CDR2 YFSETQ. CDR3 bases: TGCGCCAGCAGCGTGACAAAGGCCGCAGATACGCAGTATTTT. Translating it yields CASSVTKAADTQYF.

The CDR3, as DNA: TGTGCCAGCAGCTTAGGGGCCGGAGTCAGGGACATTCAGTACTTC. It yields the protein CASSLGAGVRDIQYF. The chain uses TRBV11-2 and TRBJ2-4; a possible D gene is TRBD1 (5 bases). This CDR3 contains 15 residues. Trimming removed 1 base at V and 8 bases at J, with 15 bases between. Germline V CDR1 and CDR2: SGHAT, FQNNGV.

The CDR3 sequence: CASSADRGGSEQYF. CDR3 coding DNA: TGTGCCAGCAGTGCCGACAGGGGAGGGAGCGAGCAGTACTTC. The chain uses TRBV2 and TRBJ2-7, with D possibly being TRBD1 (8 bases). Germline loops: CDR1 SNHLY, CDR2 FYNNEI. Between the trimmed V and J ends, which lost 4 bases and 6 bases, there was a span of 16 bases. The CDR3 length is 14 residues.

V and J are TRBV5-4 and TRBJ2-7; either TRBD1 or TRBD2 may fit D (5 bases each). The germline V gene encodes CDR1 SGHNT and CDR2 YYREEE (reference sequence). The CDR3 runs to 14 residues. V lost 0 bases and J 9 bases, leaving 16 bases between the germline ends. The CDR3 DNA is TGTGCCAGCAGCTTGGGAGGCAGGGAGATCTGGCAGTACTTC. This codes for CASSLGGREIWQYF.

This CDR3 is CASSWADRVETQYF. The CDR3 DNA sequence: TGTGCCAGCAGCTGGGCAGACAGGGTAGAGACCCAGTACTTC. This sequence joins TRBV7-9 and TRBJ2-5, with 7 positions matching TRBD1. Germline V lookup: CDR1 SEHNR, CDR2 FQNEAQ (reference sequence). The CDR3 is 14 residues long. Unmatched junction bases numbered 6, after V lost 4 bases and J lost 4 bases.

This rearrangement joins TRBV10-3 to TRBJ2-7, with D possibly TRBD1 on 7 matching bases. The CDR3 length is 13 residues. Trimming pared 6 bases from V and 7 bases from J, leaving 16 bases between. Germline V gene data show CDR1 as ENHRY and CDR2 as SYGVKD. The CDR3 coding sequence is TGTGCCATCAGGGGGCAGGGGGGTGAGGAGCAGTACTTC. This encodes CAIRGQGGEEQYF.

This clone has only one observation. The gene calls are TRBV6-5 and TRBJ1-2; D is perhaps TRBD1 (6 bases). Trimming cost V 6 bases and J 4 bases, with 18 bases left between them. This CDR3 is built from 15 residues. Germline V gives CDR1 MNHEY, CDR2 SVGAGI. The CDR3 bases are TGTGCCAGCAGGCCGTCCCCCCTAGGGGGCTATGGCTACACCTTC. It encodes CASRPSPLGGYGYTF.